The clone carrying this T cell receptor (beta chain) turned up a few times. Antigen: not known. TCRdb's table, derived via immunoSEQ multiplex PCR, lists solely in-frame clones and lacks some. The sample has 20,000 to 30,000 clones, roughly 83% seen once. This record belongs to a study of T cells after posttransplantation cyclophosphamide. Whole-study results and caveats: TRB overlap between skin or GI tissue T cells and blood was limited.

The CDR3 sequence is 14 residues long. Germline V CDR1 and CDR2: LGHNT, FRNRAP. Trimming cost V 5 bases and J 2 bases, with 13 bases left between them. This chain uses TRBV12-5 with TRBJ2-7; the D gene is possibly TRBD2 (5 bases). This TCR was recovered from a woman aged 55-75 years with a blood cancer, CMV-positive, and with a related stem cell donor. Sequenced sample: PBMCs. The CDR3 region is CASGPAGFPYEQYF. The CDR3 DNA is TGTGCTAGTGGTCCCGCGGGCTTTCCCTACGAGCAGTACTTC.